The source of this TCR beta chain is a study of T cells expressing NK-cell markers. Study-level background: Sorted CD3+CD56+NKG2C+, CD3+CD56+NKG2C- and CD3+CD56-NKG2C+ T-cell subsets were beta-chain profiled. Seven sequenced donors out of eight were HCMV-seropositive, one seronegative. Study observations and caveats: It was still unclear whether expanded NKG2C+ T cell clones were HCMV specific. In several donors, dominant CD3+CD56+NKG2C+ clones formed about 1.0-7.5% of CD8+ cells.

To note about this clonotype: Antigen specificity is unknown.

TCRdb reprocessed the 5' RACE reads and reports one entry per CDR3 protein, with no DNA. Its listing shows about 300,000 distinct CDR3 sequences. Sequencing used blood T cells: a sorted CD56 or NKG2C T cell subset, CD4+ or CD8+ T cells, or bulk PBMC T cells (not recorded which). The receptor comes from a woman aged 18 to 75 in good health.

The CDR3 is CSARMDRGRGQPQHF. This sequence joins TRBV20-1 and TRBJ1-5; the D call of TRBD1 rests on TCRdb alone, since no DNA is present to check it. This CDR3 region has 15 residues. Looked up from germline, CDR1 is DFQATT and CDR2 is SNEGSKA (reference sequence).